The rows below give T cell receptor beta chains drawn from one sample of a study of a mutant IDH1 vaccine in newly diagnosed glioma. Here immunoSEQ multiplex PCR was the method, and the copy in TCRdb shows in-frame clones only, minus some. The sample holds about 50,000 clones, about 80% seen once. Antigens of these TCRs are unknown. This specimen consisted of PBMCs, obtained from a glioma patient whose treatment included an IDH1 peptide vaccine. These TCRs come from a woman aged 50 to 60 with glioma. CDR3s include the opening cysteine and the closing phenylalanine or tryptophan. Each record gives: V gene, D gene, J gene, clone size, CDR3 protein, CDR3 DNA. D genes are given only for firm matches. Only some rows state a clone size, as once, few, many or a class for expanded clones.

v_gene: TRBV5-1
d_gene: -
j_gene: TRBJ2-5
abundance: -
CDR3aa: CASSDPGMETQYF
CDR3nt: TGCGCCAGCAGTGACCCCGGGATGGAGACCCAGTACTTC

v_gene: TRBV14
d_gene: TRBD2
j_gene: TRBJ2-1
abundance: -
CDR3aa: CASSQESGGEQFF
CDR3nt: TGTGCCAGCAGCCAAGAGAGCGGGGGTGAGCAGTTCTTC

v_gene: TRBV19
d_gene: -
j_gene: TRBJ1-1
abundance: -
CDR3aa: CASRSTENTEAFF
CDR3nt: TGTGCCAGTAGATCCACAGAGAACACTGAAGCTTTCTTT

v_gene: TRBV6-5
d_gene: TRBD2
j_gene: TRBJ2-5
abundance: -
CDR3aa: CASSSLAGRPSETQYF
CDR3nt: TGTGCCAGCAGTTCACTAGCGGGGCGTCCGAGCGAGACCCAGTACTTC

v_gene: TRBV29-1
d_gene: TRBD1
j_gene: TRBJ1-1
abundance: -
CDR3aa: CSAGQGLNTEAFF
CDR3nt: TGCAGCGCCGGACAGGGACTGAACACTGAAGCTTTCTTT

v_gene: TRBV6-1
d_gene: -
j_gene: TRBJ1-2
abundance: -
CDR3aa: CASKKVENYGYTF
CDR3nt: TGTGCCAGCAAGAAAGTGGAGAACTATGGCTACACCTTC

v_gene: TRBV6-5
d_gene: TRBD2
j_gene: TRBJ2-1
abundance: -
CDR3aa: CASGIAGGAYNEQFF
CDR3nt: TGTGCCAGCGGAATAGCGGGGGGAGCCTACAATGAGCAGTTCTTC

v_gene: TRBV6-5
d_gene: TRBD1
j_gene: TRBJ1-1
abundance: -
CDR3aa: CASSSLQGDTEAFF
CDR3nt: TGTGCCAGCAGTTCCTTACAGGGGGACACTGAAGCTTTCTTT

v_gene: TRBV19
d_gene: -
j_gene: TRBJ1-4
abundance: -
CDR3aa: CASRTKLRANEKLFF
CDR3nt: TGTGCCAGTCGGACAAAACTTAGGGCTAATGAAAAACTGTTTTTT

v_gene: TRBV9
d_gene: -
j_gene: TRBJ2-7
abundance: -
CDR3aa: CASSVGGTYTYEQYF
CDR3nt: TGTGCCAGCAGCGTAGGAGGGACGTATACCTACGAGCAGTACTTC

v_gene: TRBV15
d_gene: -
j_gene: TRBJ2-1
abundance: -
CDR3aa: CATSSRDAANEQFF
CDR3nt: TGTGCCACCAGCAGCAGGGATGCGGCCAATGAGCAGTTCTTC

v_gene: TRBV19
d_gene: -
j_gene: TRBJ2-7
abundance: -
CDR3aa: CASSMGLGEQYF
CDR3nt: TGTGCCAGTAGTATGGGACTCGGAGAGCAGTACTTC

v_gene: TRBV7-3
d_gene: -
j_gene: TRBJ1-2
abundance: once
CDR3aa: CASSQEDSPNYGYTF
CDR3nt: TGTGCCAGCAGCCAGGAGGACAGCCCTAACTATGGCTACACCTTC

v_gene: TRBV7-6
d_gene: TRBD2
j_gene: TRBJ2-5
abundance: once
CDR3aa: CASSLWTSLETQYF
CDR3nt: TGTGCCAGCAGCCTCTGGACTAGTCTAGAGACCCAGTACTTC

v_gene: TRBV6-4
d_gene: -
j_gene: TRBJ1-5
abundance: -
CDR3aa: CASRRGGMSNQPQHF
CDR3nt: TGTGCCAGCAGGAGGGGGGGCATGAGCAATCAGCCCCAGCATTTT

v_gene: TRBV5-1
d_gene: -
j_gene: TRBJ1-2
abundance: -
CDR3aa: CASSLDGNYGYTF
CDR3nt: TGCGCCAGCAGCTTAGACGGCAACTATGGCTACACCTTC

v_gene: TRBV5-1
d_gene: -
j_gene: TRBJ2-3
abundance: -
CDR3aa: CASRARYVGFSTDTQYF
CDR3nt: TGCGCCAGCAGGGCGCGATATGTCGGGTTCAGCACAGATACGCAGTATTTT

v_gene: TRBV15
d_gene: -
j_gene: TRBJ1-3
abundance: -
CDR3aa: CATSRDLRGAAYGNTIYF
CDR3nt: TGTGCCACCAGCAGAGATTTGAGGGGGGCGGCCTATGGAAACACCATATATTTT

v_gene: TRBV5-1
d_gene: -
j_gene: TRBJ1-1
abundance: -
CDR3aa: CASSAGQNTEAFF
CDR3nt: TGCGCCAGCAGCGCAGGACAGAACACTGAAGCTTTCTTT

v_gene: TRBV10-3
d_gene: -
j_gene: TRBJ1-5
abundance: -
CDR3aa: CAIATPPGRANQPQHF
CDR3nt: TGTGCCATCGCCACCCCACCCGGGAGGGCTAATCAGCCCCAGCATTTT

v_gene: TRBV18
d_gene: TRBD1
j_gene: TRBJ1-4
abundance: -
CDR3aa: CASSPPGQGGEKLFF
CDR3nt: TGTGCCAGCTCACCACCGGGACAGGGAGGTGAAAAACTGTTTTTT

v_gene: TRBV30
d_gene: -
j_gene: TRBJ1-3
abundance: -
CDR3aa: CAWSEAFSGNTIYF
CDR3nt: TGTGCCTGGAGTGAAGCGTTCTCTGGAAACACCATATATTTT